This T cell receptor (beta chain) was identified in a study of OX40 agonist ivuxolimab in advanced cancers. Here immunoSEQ multiplex PCR was the method, and the copy in TCRdb shows in-frame clones only, minus some. The sample records about 79,000 clones, more than 85% being singletons. Germline CDR1 and CDR2: MDHEN and SYDVKM. The V end was cut by 5 bases, the J end by 7 bases, with 18 bases between. The CDR3 spans 15 residues. The chain joins TRBV28 to TRBJ2-1; D is perhaps TRBD1 (5 bases). The sample in question was CD4+ or CD8+ T cells sorted from blood, obtained in a trial of the OX40 agonist ivuxolimab. The sequence was collected from an adult with an advanced solid tumor such as melanoma, head and neck, liver or kidney cancer. CDR3 in DNA: TGTGCCAGCAGTCCAACCCTGGGGCTAGGAAATGAGCAGTTCTTC. Translation gives CASSPTLGLGNEQFF.